This T cell receptor (beta chain) was observed in a study of T cells after yellow fever vaccination. Study background: SMART-Seq v4 Ultra Low Input prepared the low-cell-number fractions. Findings of the study overall: Primary-vaccination clones mostly resurfaced post-booster (96% CD4, roughly 87% CD8). The CD4 and CD8 compartments had a small share of their clonotypes in common. Abundant contaminating clonotypes from the bulk population could appear in FACS-sorted repertoires.

This clonotype was detected a few times. Antigen: not known. Using its own MiXCR run on the 5' RACE reads, TCRdb lists one record per CDR3 protein. The sample holds 130,000 or so distinct CDR3 sequences, around 15% seen once. The sequence was obtained from a man in his late teens or twenties who received the YFV17D yellow fever vaccine. Sequencing was performed on CD8+ T cells sorted from PBMCs, taken 5 days after the yellow fever booster vaccination.

CDR3 residues: CSAPRGGTGELFF. CDR3 DNA: TGCAGTGCCCCACGAGGAGGCACCGGGGAGCTGTTTTTT. The chain joins TRBV20-1 to TRBJ2-2, with a tentative D call TRBD2 (5 bases). The germline V and J ends were trimmed by 6 bases and 4 bases, with 12 bases remaining between them. There are 13 residues in the CDR3. Germline-derived CDR1 and CDR2 are DFQATT and SNEGSKA (reference sequence).